Below, 22 T cell receptor beta chains from the same sample are listed, as sequenced in a study of T cells in Graves' hyperthyroidism and ophthalmopathy. Amplified TCR beta CDR3 regions derived from RNA transcripts. The primer set for the first-round RT-PCR of the TCR CDR3 was HTBI. Each CDR3 protein is one row after TCRdb ran MiXCR on the multiplex PCR reads. Of some 510,000 distinct CDR3 sequences in the sample, 40% to 55% were seen once. Material: peripheral blood or thyroid tissue (not recorded which). The receptors here all came from a woman in her late teens or twenties with Graves' hyperthyroidism.

The chain is built from TRBV2 and TRBJ2-7; maybe TRBD1 (5 bases). V was shortened by 3 bases and J by 0 bases, with 12 bases between the two germline ends. The CDR3 totals 15 residues. Germline lookup yields CDR1 SNHLY and CDR2 FYNNEI. The DNA for the CDR3 is TGTGCCAGCAGTGAGGCTGGGGCGCACTCCTACGAGCAGTACTTC. This sequence encodes CASSEAGAHSYEQYF.

This clonotype is a singleton in its sample. A much larger clone lies one base from this, so it may be a read error. The rearrangement joins TRBV10-3 to TRBJ1-6, with D possibly being TRBD1 (5 bases). The V and J ends lost 10 bases and 4 bases respectively, with 20 bases between them. The CDR3 length is 16 residues. Looked up from germline, CDR1 is ENHRY and CDR2 is SYGVKD. This CDR3 is CASGEDWAGYNSPLHF. CDR3 sequence (DNA): TGTGCCAGCGGTGAGGATTGGGCAGGGTATAATTCACCCCTCCACTTT.

CDR3 amino acids: CAPPPGHTEKLFF. The CDR3 coding sequence is TGTGCTCCCCCCCCGGGACATACCGAAAAACTGTTTTTT. The chain employs TRBV24-1 and TRBJ1-4; perhaps TRBD1 as D (6 bases). CDR1 KGHDR and CDR2 SFDVKD come from the germline V gene. The CDR3 is 13 amino acids.

The chain carries TRBV7-4 and TRBJ2-5; possible D gene TRBD2, 5 bases. Trimming removed 0 bases at V and 6 bases at J, with 14 bases between. The germline CDR1 and CDR2 sequences are SGHVT and SQSDAQ. The length of the CDR3 is 15 residues. CDR3 loop: CASSLAEGRSKTQYF. The CDR3 DNA is TGTGCCAGCAGCTTAGCCGAGGGAAGGAGTAAGACCCAGTACTTC.

This chain links TRBV24-1 with TRBJ2-5; 10 bases fit TRBD1. The better agreement between TRBJ2-7 and the DNA end casts doubt on the J call. Germline V gene lookup returns CDR1 KGHDR and CDR2 SFDVKD. The CDR3 is made up of 14 amino acids. The CDR3 region has the DNA TGTGCCACCAGTGCGTATGGGACAGGGGCCGAGCAGTACTTC. Translating it yields CATSAYGTGAEQYF.

The rearrangement links TRBV7-8 to TRBJ2-7, with D possibly being TRBD2 (5 bases). Germline lookup yields CDR1 SGHVS and CDR2 FQNEAQ. CDR3 size: 13 residues. Trimming cost V 2 bases and J 9 bases, with 14 bases left between them. The CDR3 is CASSLRGINWQYF. For the CDR3, the DNA is TGTGCCAGCAGCTTAAGAGGGATCAATTGGCAGTACTTC.

The CDR3 coding sequence is TGTGCCAGCAGAGAAGACAGGGGGTCGGTTCAAGCTTTCTTT. This sequence encodes CASREDRGSVQAFF. The chain combines TRBV7-8 with TRBJ1-1; 9 bases line up with TRBD1. Germline trimming cut 6 bases from V and 9 bases from J; bases unmatched to any gene: 11. CDR1 is SGHVS, CDR2 FQNEAQ, per germline. The CDR3 has 14 residues.

The chain links TRBV7-2 to TRBJ1-6; tentative D call: TRBD1 (5 bases). CDR1 SGHTA and CDR2 FQGNSA come from the germline V gene. Trimming shortened V by 8 bases and J by 7 bases, and 18 bases separated the two germline ends. This CDR3 region has 15 residues. This CDR3 reads CASHPWRGPNSPLHF. Here the CDR3 DNA reads TGTGCCAGCCATCCATGGCGGGGCCCAAATTCACCCCTCCACTTT.

V is TRBV29-1 and J is TRBJ1-2, with 9 bases that match TRBD1. CDR3 length equals 14 residues. Germline V gene lookup returns CDR1 SQVTM and CDR2 ANQGSEA. Trimming cost V 4 bases and J 4 bases; bases outside gene matches: 7. The CDR3 region has the DNA TGCAGCGTTGGAGGGGACAGGGAGGGCTATGGCTACACCTTC. Amino acid sequence: CSVGGDREGYGYTF.

About this clonotype itself: A clone one base away is much larger, so this may be a read error. This chain connects TRBV15 to TRBJ2-6; D not certain. With 1 base removed from V and 1 base from J, the gap between germline ends came to 11 bases. Germline V gives CDR1 LNHNV, CDR2 YYDKDF (reference sequence). The length of the CDR3 is 17 residues. The DNA for the CDR3 is TGTGCCACCAGCAGAGGACATTTTCAATCTGGGGCCAACGTCCTGACTTTC. Translation gives CATSRGHFQSGANVLTF.

The V gene is TRBV15, the J gene TRBJ1-1; no firm D call. The germline gives CDR1 LNHNV, CDR2 YYDKDF (reference sequence). V lost 8 bases and J lost 2, with 9 bases in between. The CDR3 length is 12 residues. The CDR3 nucleotides read TGTGCCACCCGGGCCGCAAACACTGAAGCTTTCTTT. Protein sequence: CATRAANTEAFF.

The gene calls are TRBV2 and TRBJ2-5, with TRBD1 identical over 8 bases. V lost 5 bases to trimming and J lost 2 bases; unmatched junction nucleotides: 16. This CDR3 region has 18 residues. In germline, CDR1 is SNHLY, CDR2 FYNNEI. The CDR3 nucleotides read TGTGCCAGCAGTACCGGGACAGGACGTCTTGCCCTGCAAGAGACCCAGTACTTC. Protein product: CASSTGTGRLALQETQYF. Full variable domain (missing parts from reference TRBV2 and TRBJ2-5): EPEVTQTPSHQVTQMGQEVILRCVPISNHLYFYWYRQILGQKVEFLVSFYNNEISEKSEIFDDQFSVERPDGSNFTLKIRSTKLEDSAMYFCASSTGTGRLALQETQYFGPGTRLLVL.

The CDR3 here is CRGERVNQPQHF. DNA of the CDR3: TGCAGAGGGGAACGGGTGAATCAGCCCCAGCATTTT. The J gene is TRBJ1-5, the V gene TRBV29-1; weak D call: TRBD1 (5 bases). Germline V gives CDR1 SQVTM, CDR2 ANQGSEA. There are 12 residues in the CDR3.

On this clonotype: One end of the junction does not line up with germline, which may come from a read error. The chain has TRBV5-1 and TRBJ1-1; a possible D gene is TRBD1 (5 bases). In germline, CDR1 is SGHRS, CDR2 YFSETQ. The CDR3 totals 15 residues. This CDR3 reads CASTLTGGKGTEAFF. The CDR3 bases are TGCGCCAGCACCTTGACGGGGGGAAAGGGCACTGAAGCTTTCTTT.

The chain uses TRBV25-1 and TRBJ1-6, with 8 bases lining up with TRBD1. Germline values: CDR1 MGHDK, CDR2 SYGVNS. This CDR3 spans 16 amino acids. The V and J ends lost 6 bases and 3 bases, in that order; junction bases with no gene match: 7. The chain's CDR3 is CASSQGDRGYNSPLHF. The CDR3 DNA reads TGTGCCAGCAGCCAGGGTGACAGGGGCTATAATTCACCCCTCCACTTT.

This clonotype was counted many times. The chain joins TRBV7-2 to TRBJ1-1; D possibly corresponds to TRBD1 (5 bases). Germline assignment: CDR1 SGHTA and CDR2 FQGNSA. V was clipped by 4 bases and J by 3 bases, with 9 bases between them. The CDR3 spans 13 residues. The CDR3 region is CASSSRRDTEAFF. The CDR3 nucleotides are TGTGCCAGCAGCTCCCGCAGGGACACTGAAGCTTTCTTT.

V is TRBV5-1 and J is TRBJ2-6; D might be TRBD1 (6 bases). The CDR3 is 16 amino acids. Germline values: CDR1 SGHRS, CDR2 YFSETQ. Deletions cut 4 bases from V and 4 bases from J, with 15 bases between. The CDR3 sequence: CASSTYRVGGANVLTF. CDR3 in DNA: TGCGCCAGCAGCACTTACAGGGTTGGCGGGGCCAACGTCCTGACTTTC.

This chain connects TRBV7-8 to TRBJ2-5; tentatively, D is TRBD2 (6 bases). The V end was cut by 3 bases, the J end by 7 bases, with 15 bases between. The CDR3 loop spans 14 amino acids. Germline-derived CDR1 and CDR2 are SGHVS and FQNEAQ. CDR3 in amino acids: CASSFLALGGTQYF. CDR3 DNA sequence: TGTGCCAGCAGCTTCTTAGCTCTCGGGGGGACCCAGTACTTC.

The chain is built from TRBV6-2 or TRBV6-3 and TRBJ1-1, with D perhaps TRBD1 (6 bases). Germline CDR1 and CDR2: MNHEY and SVGEGT. The CDR3 is made up of 15 amino acids. Between the trimmed V and J ends, which lost 2 bases and 1 base, there was a span of 11 bases. CDR3 bases: TGTGCCAGCAGTTACCCACAGGGCCGGAACACTGAAGCTTTCTTT. Protein: CASSYPQGRNTEAFF.

The V gene is TRBV7-6, the J gene TRBJ1-4; 9 bases are a match to TRBD1. Trimming removed 6 bases from V and 4 bases from J; junction bases left unmatched: 6. Germline CDR1 reads SGHVS; CDR2 reads FNYEAQ. This CDR3 has 15 residues. This chain's CDR3 is CASSYSDRGNEKLFF. For the CDR3, the DNA is TGTGCCAGCAGTTACTCGGACAGGGGTAATGAAAAACTGTTTTTT.

In this sample, this clonotype turned up many times. The J gene is TRBJ1-2, the V gene TRBV7-2; D may be TRBD1 (6 bases). The CDR3 runs to 15 residues. Per the germline V gene, CDR1 is SGHTA and CDR2 is FQGNSA. V lost 5 bases and J 4 bases, leaving 17 bases between the germline ends. The chain's CDR3 is CASSIPGRGIYGYTF. CDR3 DNA: TGTGCCAGCAGCATACCAGGCAGGGGAATCTATGGCTACACCTTC. Complete variable domain (other parts from reference TRBV7-2 and TRBJ1-2): GAGVSQSPSNKVTEKGKDVELRCDPISGHTALYWYRQSLGQGLEFLIYFQGNSAPDKSGLPSDRFSAERTGGSVSTLTIQRTQQEDSAVYLCASSIPGRGIYGYTFGSGTRLTVV.

The CDR3 nucleotides read TGTGCCAGCAGCCAAATCCAGACAACTAATGAAAAACTGTTTTTT. Its protein product is CASSQIQTTNEKLFF. The chain joins TRBV2 to TRBJ1-4; D is unresolved. This CDR3 spans 15 amino acids. The ends were cut back, 6 bases at V and 0 bases at J, with 11 bases in the middle. CDR1 SNHLY and CDR2 FYNNEI come from the germline V gene.